A single TCR beta chain is shown here with its context. Its antigen remains unknown. With a J-beta primer mix and a sample-barcoded 5' primer, a second PCR ran about 7 to 12 cycles. Each CDR3 protein is one row after TCRdb ran MiXCR on the 5' RACE reads. The sample holds about a million distinct CDR3 sequences, roughly 51% seen once. The data are from a study of blood T cells in healthy people across ages. General study points: Long-lived donors had more naive CD4+ cells and higher diversity than aged donors. Possibly confounding the expanded clonotype changes was the fact that donor CMV status was unknown.

Collection of about 9.4 milliliters of peripheral blood was performed for each donor. Trimming took 9 bases from V and 7 from J; bases not matched to a gene: 13. The germline V gene has CDR1 SGHRS and CDR2 YFSETQ. The length of the CDR3 is 14 residues. Sequenced: blood. The chain employs TRBV5-1 and TRBJ2-1; TRBD1 matches at 7 bases. This TCR came from a woman aged 60 to 75 in good health. The CDR3 is CATRPTGFRNEQFF. The CDR3 nucleotides are TGCGCCACCCGACCGACAGGGTTTAGAAATGAGCAGTTCTTC.